These 2 T cell receptor beta chains originate from one sample sequenced in a study of long-term antiretroviral therapy in people with HIV. Sequencing used immunoSEQ v3.0 at survey level. TCRdb's copy holds only in-frame clones and misses some; the assay was immunoSEQ multiplex PCR. The table includes under 40,000 clones, 65% to 90% detected once. The source was unsorted PBMCs, collected 0.3 years after starting antiretroviral therapy. These receptors all stem from a man younger than 35 with HIV.

V and J are TRBV28 and TRBJ1-1; 8 nucleotides align to TRBD1. This CDR3 region has 14 residues. Germline values: CDR1 MDHEN, CDR2 SYDVKM. The V segment lost 2 bases and the J segment 6 bases; nucleotides outside the gene matches: 5. Here the CDR3 DNA reads TGTGCCAGCAGTTTACGAAGACAGGGGTCTGAAGCTTTCTTT. The encoded protein is CASSLRRQGSEAFF.

The V gene is TRBV4-1, the J gene TRBJ1-1; D call uncertain. The CDR3 sequence is 14 residues long. Germline V CDR1 and CDR2: MGHRA, YSYEKL. V gave up 4 bases and J gave up 6 bases, with 15 bases separating them. CDR3 region: CASSRSVAEAEAFF. In DNA, the CDR3 is TGCGCCAGCAGCCGCTCAGTGGCGGAGGCTGAAGCTTTCTTT.